This TCR beta chain was recovered during a study of T-cell memory formation after mild COVID-19 (dated by TCRdb to the early 2020s). General notes on the study: Most TCR sequence clusters were specific to one of the two donors. In a couple of donors, T-cell clones that expanded and contracted after mild COVID-19 were tracked by sequencing TCRalpha and TCRbeta repertoires over time. Two young, previously healthy adult volunteers made up the cohort, one male and one female.

The sequencing machine was an Illumina NovaSeq 6000. Using 5'RACE with constant-segment primers, TCRalpha and TCRbeta cDNA libraries were constructed, with sample barcodes and unique molecular identifiers added in the process. Trizol reagent was used to extract RNA from every sample. Amplification of the libraries took two PCR steps, and the second step added a second sample barcode plus Illumina TruSeq adapters. Sequencing of the libraries was done on an Illumina NovaSeq, producing 2 x 150 bp paired-end reads. As for the authors' bioinformatics: The reads were demultiplexed and collapsed into UMI-guided consensus sequences using migec v1.2.7. With mixcr v2.1.11, UMI consensuses were aligned to TRA and TRB V and J templates and assembled into clonotypes. A clonotype was counted as expanded or contracted only if both edgeR and NoisET called the change significant, with noise models trained on biological replicates. For edgeR calls, the thresholds were a false discovery rate-adjusted p below 0.01 and a log2 fold-change of 1. As an exploratory analysis of dynamics, PCA with hierarchical clustering was applied to max-normalized trajectories of the 1000 most abundant clonotypes. Separately sequenced CD4+ and CD8+ repertoires were used to assign a CD4 or CD8 phenotype to each responding clone. The raw public data were reprocessed by TCRdb itself: fastp quality trimming at Q25, MiXCR clonotype calling, in-frame beta chains only. When rows share a CDR3 protein, they turn into one entry using the most common DNA and genes. TCRdb's processing, not the authors' own work, is the source of the V and J calls. The sample profile shows 300,000 to 400,000 distinct CDR3 sequences; over 10% of them were found once. The top ten constitute 20% to 25% of the sample.

The research as a whole found: Some responding clones were detected in pre-infection memory, suggesting pre-existing cross-reactive memory T cells joined the SARS-CoV-2 response. Whether the second-wave clones peaking on day 37 were SARS-CoV-2 specific was not confirmed. From day 15 to 85, contracting clones showed balanced CD4/CD8 phenotypes, whereas a second wave of clones that expanded from day 15 to 37 leaned towards CD4+. The study included only a couple of mild cases, and larger cohorts that include severe cases with pre-infection samples were judged to be necessary. Contracting CD4+ clones were found mainly in CM and EM memory subsets, while CD8+ clones were enriched in EMRA.

This clonotype was counted a few times. Its antigen is not yet known. Per-nucleotide qualities are absent, and no much larger clonotype sits a single base away. Trimming takes 0 bases from V and 3 bases from J, and the germline ends sit 15 bases apart. Its CDR3 holds 16 amino acids, cysteine through phenylalanine. Only the CDR3 region is kept as DNA, spanning 48 bases read in frame from base 1. CDR1 DFQATT and CDR2 SNEGSKA were looked up in the germline V gene (reference sequence). Ficoll-Paque density gradient centrifugation was used to isolate PBMCs. The sequence was obtained from a man younger than 35 who had mild COVID-19 (a few samples of this study predate the infection). The sample titles of this study are shuffled in the database, so cell type and time point are left out; the donor was told from shared clones. Sequencing was performed on PBMCs or a T cell subset sorted from them (not recorded which). This chain joins TRBV20-1 to TRBJ1-5, with no D gene named confidently. The nucleotide sequence reads TGCAGTGCTAGAGATCCGGCCAACGGGTTCAATCAGCCCCAGCATTTT. Translated, it gives CSARDPANGFNQPQHF.